This TCR beta chain appears in the sequencing data of a study of cytomegalovirus exposure and HLA in healthy donors (TCRdb year 2017). Turning to the overall study: According to an earlier analysis of 587 of the donors, about 170 million T cells yielded roughly 110 million unique TCR beta sequences and roughly 280 Gb of sequence data. An early release covering roughly 580 HLA-typed donors comprised approximately 300 gigabases of sequencing data and 85 million or so unique TCR sequences. Of the approximately 400 genotyped donors, approximately 82% fell in the genetic ancestry cluster associated with self-reported Caucasian donors. The study aimed to test whether signatures of past pathogen exposure could be identified by cataloging public T cell receptors. Using immunosequencing, the study profiled T cell repertoires from around 670 subjects and related those repertoires to cytomegalovirus serostatus. In addition to the first cohort of several hundred subjects, a separate validation cohort of 120 different subjects was used. To predict cytomegalovirus infection status, the study combined high-throughput TCR immunosequencing, statistical association of individual TCRs with disease status, and machine learning. To study patterns of TCR occurrence, a later analysis re-analyzed previously published TCR beta repertoires from more than 550 donors and added high-resolution HLA genotyping. In the later analysis, no new phenotypic data were used to find candidate immune exposures; instead, reliance was placed on TCR beta sequences and their occurrence across donors. An earlier analysis of around 540 of the donors applied high-throughput TCR beta sequencing to assess whether each TCR beta V gene segment acted as functional or pseudogenic. Donor age, sex, ethnicity and CMV serostatus were collected together with the repertoire data. Genome-wide SNP genotypes for about three fifths of the roughly 670 donors were used in a later genetic analysis, which treated that subset as a discovery cohort. Every repertoire in the discovery cohort had been generated on one and the same sequencing platform. Both class I and class II loci were covered by HLA typing, at four-digit resolution. The number of typed donors differed by locus: roughly 629-640 for A, B, C, DRB1 and DQB1; approximately 520 for DQA1; roughly 600 for DPA1; and some 450 for DPB1. About five DR-DQ haplotypes were handled as single units for association and clustering, since linkage in the cohort was strong. Among several hundred genotyped donors of the cohort, an average of roughly 230,000 unique TCR beta nucleotide sequences was sequenced per donor, of which roughly 17% were non-productive.

The cohort comprised several hundred healthy bone marrow donors. All cohort members were sampled while nominally healthy, although unrecorded immune exposures were likely present. The donor was CMV seronegative and was included in the group of approximately 350 seronegative cohort members. A peripheral blood sample was collected from each donor, and TCR beta sequencing was performed on peripheral blood mononuclear cells. The Qiagen DNeasy Blood Extraction Kit was used to extract genomic DNA from the blood cell samples. The investigation overall reported the following: The authors suggested that the approach could potentially be generalized to other disease states and immunological phenotypes. A further reported finding was that TCR beta sequences accurately predicted the HLA-A and HLA-B alleles for most subjects in the first cohort. Several of the top co-occurrence clusters appeared to be linked to parvovirus B19, influenza, CMV and Epstein-Barr virus, according to a later analysis. The classifier was reported to diagnose cytomegalovirus status with high specificity and sensitivity in both the original and validation cohorts. In vitro tests confirmed that a few of the cytomegalovirus-associated TCR beta chains recognize cytomegalovirus antigens. In a later genetic analysis, a missense DCLRE1C variant was associated with V-gene and J-gene trimming of TCR beta chains, and the association was replicated in an independent cohort. Across donors, most TCR sequences were observed very rarely, whereas some public TCRs were present in many individuals. The earlier analysis of approximately 540 of the donors excluded approximately 15 rarely observed V segments, including chromosome 9 orphons, because counts were too low. The only immune exposure information available for the cohort was CMV serostatus. Compared with the approximately 670-donor mean, donors in an Asian-associated ancestry cluster had fewer N-insertions in productive TCRs, according to a later genetic analysis. Presence/absence analyses assumed roughly uniform sequencing depth across donors, an assumption that may not hold. When HLA alleles, especially DR and DQ, strongly co-occurred, attributing TCR associations to individual alleles was difficult. In a later analysis, TCR association rates were found to vary across HLA loci, with the most associated TCRs seen for DRB1 alleles and the fewest for HLA-C alleles. In a later analysis, HLA-associated TCR beta chains showed more clonal expansion and lower generation probabilities than non-associated chains that were equally common. Some IMGT-functional V segments, including TRBV6-2 and TRBV6-3, could not be distinguished by the 87-base-pair reads and were therefore excluded. In this cohort, only TCR beta chains were sequenced, and detectable features were limited by the absence of alpha or paired-chain data. The study gave a list of over 150 TCR beta chains associated with cytomegalovirus. In a later analysis, over 15,000 TCR beta sequences were associated with specific HLA alleles at a false discovery rate of 0.05. According to a later analysis, most CMV-associated TCR beta chains appeared to be HLA-restricted, and the HLA associations seemed to be driven largely by CMV exposure. Broadly in line with IMGT annotations, most TCR beta V segments showed up in productive rearrangements about 87% or about 30% of the time in an earlier analysis of 587 of the donors. Because HLA typing was unavailable for some donors at each locus, only the typed subset was used in association tests. A cluster of highly shared sequence variants was judged likely to represent a technical artifact of the sequencing pipeline. Linkage disequilibrium might explain the correlated functional status among segregating V segments, but an unknown experimental factor could not be ruled out.

A note on this clone: Its target antigen remains unknown. There are no base qualities to consult, and no much larger clone falls within one base.

Libraries were constructed by the immunoSEQ multiplex PCR assay. The multiplex PCR relied on a mix of 60 forward primers for TCR Vbeta segments and 13 reverse primers for TCR Jbeta segments. The CDR3 region of rearranged TCR beta genes was amplified from genomic DNA by a multiplex PCR assay. The amplified TCR beta libraries were sequenced on the Illumina HiSeq System as 87-base-pair reads. As for how the authors treated the data: In a later analysis, 70 million to 95 million unique TCR beta chains were counted across the 666 repertoires, and some 10 million of these chains were shared by at least two donors. A nearest-neighbor algorithm error-corrected the raw reads and collapsed the reads into unique sequences, merging closely related sequences to remove PCR and sequencing errors. CDR3 sequences were aligned to IMGT reference sequences to assign V, D and J gene segments. For a sequence to be retained, a match of at least six nucleotides was required to both a V gene segment and a J gene segment. A rearrangement was called productive if the CDR3 had no stop codons and remained in frame with V and J, and every other rearrangement was called non-productive. Following IMGT convention, CDR3 was defined as the stretch from the second conserved V-encoded cysteine up to the conserved J-encoded phenylalanine. The earlier analysis of about 560 of the donors excluded any sequence lacking an unambiguous match to a single V gene segment. An earlier analysis of some 610 of the donors called V segments functional above 56.7% productive rearrangements and segregating when the between-donor standard deviation exceeded 5%. A statistical classification framework was built for diagnosing cytomegalovirus status from the catalog of TCR beta chain sequences. In a later analysis, V and J genes were assigned by comparing TCR nucleotide sequences against IMGT/GENE-DB human TR gene sequences. In a later analysis, CDR3 sequences and most-parsimonious VDJ recombination scenarios were assigned using the TCRdist pipeline. In a later analysis, every TCR beta chain was defined by the combination of its CDR3 amino acid sequence and its V-gene family, and reads without a unique V-gene family were dropped. A later analysis removed 592 highly shared, low-generation-probability nucleotide sequences to deal with suspected cross-contamination and a sequencing artifact. For each public chain, a later analysis derived a clonal expansion index from normalized ranks of inferred template counts within each repertoire. A later analysis computed generation probabilities with a VDJ recombination model fitted to out-of-frame rearrangements, and checked the results against IGoR. In a later analysis, TCR-TCR, TCR-HLA and TCR-CMV co-occurrence was scored with hypergeometric tests, and a repertoire-size bias correction was applied to TCR pairs. In a later analysis, false discovery rates were estimated by permuting HLA or CMV assignments 20 times. In a later analysis, co-occurring TCRs were grouped using DBSCAN, and TCRdist sequence similarity was added for clustering within HLA-allele-positive subsets. For co-occurrence clustering, repertoires with fewer than 30,000 or more than 120,000 public chains were excluded, along with four to six repertoires with anomalous nucleotide sharing. The clones in this table, taken by TCRdb from immuneACCESS, are in-frame only. Not every clone is retained; where verified, under half of the shortfall comes from an unresolved V gene, and the cause of the rest is unknown. V, J and clone size reflect that table, while D and trimming were determined from the DNA. The sample table lists about 100,000 clones, roughly 78% of them with a count of one. Around 0.74% of the sample goes to the ten largest clones.

At the junction V is shortened by 4 bases and J by 2 bases; bases outside the gene matches: 9. CDR1 and CDR2 are read off the germline V gene as SGHDT and YYEEEE. The CDR3 numbers 17 residues from cysteine through phenylalanine. Just the 51-base CDR3 DNA is kept, in frame starting at base 1. This sequence was found in a woman aged 60-75 years in good health and CMV-seronegative. Here the chain combines TRBV5-6 and TRBJ1-5; TRBD1 agrees with 10 junctional bases. Specimen: PBMCs. The DNA reads TGTGCCAGCAGCACCACGGGACAGGGGTCGGGCAATCAGCCCCAGCATTTT. Translated, this is CASSTTGQGSGNQPQHF.